This T cell receptor beta chain was recovered during a study of cytomegalovirus exposure and HLA in healthy donors. V trimming: 4 bases; J trimming: 3 bases; junction bases outside the gene matches: 7. The CDR3 is 16 amino acids. Germline V gene lookup returns CDR1 LGHNA and CDR2 YSLEER. Primers for the PCR totalled 60 Vbeta and 13 Jbeta. Assay used: immunoSEQ multiplex PCR; TCRdb lists only in-frame clones, some missing. The listing records around 140,000 clones. The specimen was PBMCs. The TCR originated in a male donor in good health and CMV-seronegative. The chain links TRBV4-3 to TRBJ2-3, with TRBD2 matching 10 bases. CDR3 amino acids: CASSRSGLAVTDTQYF. CDR3 in DNA: TGCGCCAGCAGCCGTTCCGGACTAGCGGTAACAGATACGCAGTATTTT.